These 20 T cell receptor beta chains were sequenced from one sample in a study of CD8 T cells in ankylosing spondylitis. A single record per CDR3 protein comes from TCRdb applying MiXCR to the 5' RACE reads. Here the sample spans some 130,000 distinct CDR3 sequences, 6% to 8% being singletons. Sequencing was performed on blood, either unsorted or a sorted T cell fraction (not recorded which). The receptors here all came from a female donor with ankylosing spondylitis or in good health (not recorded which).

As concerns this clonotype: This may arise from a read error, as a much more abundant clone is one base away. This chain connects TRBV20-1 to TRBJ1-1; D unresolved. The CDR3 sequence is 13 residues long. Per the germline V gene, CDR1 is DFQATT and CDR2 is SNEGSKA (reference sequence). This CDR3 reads CNARVAFGAEAFF. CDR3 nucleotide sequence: TGCAATGCTAGAGTTGCCTTTGGAGCTGAAGCTTTCTTT.

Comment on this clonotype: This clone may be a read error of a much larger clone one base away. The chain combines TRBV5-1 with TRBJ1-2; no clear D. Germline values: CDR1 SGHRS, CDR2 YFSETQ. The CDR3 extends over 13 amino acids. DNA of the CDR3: TGCGCCAGCACCCTAGGAGGGAACTATGGCCACACCTTC. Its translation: CASTLGGNYGHTF.

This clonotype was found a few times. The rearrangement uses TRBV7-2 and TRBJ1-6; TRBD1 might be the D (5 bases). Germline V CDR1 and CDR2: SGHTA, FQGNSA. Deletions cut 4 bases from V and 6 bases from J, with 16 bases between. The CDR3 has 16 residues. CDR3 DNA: TGTGCCAGCAGCTCCCAAGTGGGGGAGAGTAATTCACCCCTCCACTTT. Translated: CASSSQVGESNSPLHF.

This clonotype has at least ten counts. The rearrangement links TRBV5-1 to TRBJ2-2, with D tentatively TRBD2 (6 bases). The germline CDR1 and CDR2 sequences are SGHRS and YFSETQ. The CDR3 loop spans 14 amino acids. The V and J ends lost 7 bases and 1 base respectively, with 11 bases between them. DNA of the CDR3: TGCGCCAGCTGCCCGGGAGTGAACACCGGGGAGCTGTTTTTT. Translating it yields CASCPGVNTGELFF.

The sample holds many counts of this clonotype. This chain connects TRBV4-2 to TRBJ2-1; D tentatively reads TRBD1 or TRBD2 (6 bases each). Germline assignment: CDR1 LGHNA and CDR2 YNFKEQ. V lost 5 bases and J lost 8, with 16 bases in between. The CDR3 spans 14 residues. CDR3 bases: TGTGCCAGCAGCAAAGGGGGGTTTAGAGATGAGCAGTTCTTC. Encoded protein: CASSKGGFRDEQFF.

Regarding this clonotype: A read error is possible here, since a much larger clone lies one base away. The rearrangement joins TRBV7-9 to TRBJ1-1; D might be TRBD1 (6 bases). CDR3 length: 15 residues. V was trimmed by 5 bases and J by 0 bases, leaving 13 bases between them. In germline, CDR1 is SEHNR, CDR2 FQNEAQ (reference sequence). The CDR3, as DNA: TGTGCCAGCAGCAATCAACAGGGCTTGAACACTGAAGCTTTCTTT. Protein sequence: CASSNQQGLNTEAFF.

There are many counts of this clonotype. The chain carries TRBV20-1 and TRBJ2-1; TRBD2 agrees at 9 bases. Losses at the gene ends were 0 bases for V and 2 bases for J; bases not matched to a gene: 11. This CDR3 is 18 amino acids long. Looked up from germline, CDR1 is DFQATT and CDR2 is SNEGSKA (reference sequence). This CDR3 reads CSARELAGTQGTYNEQFF. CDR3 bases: TGCAGTGCTAGAGAGCTAGCGGGGACCCAAGGGACCTACAATGAGCAGTTCTTC.

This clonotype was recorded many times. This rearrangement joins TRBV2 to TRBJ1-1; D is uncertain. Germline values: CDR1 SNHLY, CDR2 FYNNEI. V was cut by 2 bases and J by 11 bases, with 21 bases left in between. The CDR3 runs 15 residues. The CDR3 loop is CASSEKGGMNGRAFF. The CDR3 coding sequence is TGTGCCAGCAGTGAAAAAGGAGGGATGAATGGGCGGGCTTTCTTT.

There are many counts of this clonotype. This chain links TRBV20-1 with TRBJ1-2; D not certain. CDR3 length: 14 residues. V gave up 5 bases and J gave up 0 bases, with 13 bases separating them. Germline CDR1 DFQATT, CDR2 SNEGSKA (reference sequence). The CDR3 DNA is TGCAGTGCTCTCTTGACTGGGGCTAACTATGGCTACACCTTC. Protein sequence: CSALLTGANYGYTF.

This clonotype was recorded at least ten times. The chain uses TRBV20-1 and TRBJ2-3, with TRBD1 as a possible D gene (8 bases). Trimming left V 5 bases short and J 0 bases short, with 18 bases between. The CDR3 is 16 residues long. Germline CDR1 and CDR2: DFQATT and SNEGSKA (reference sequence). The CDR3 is CSAGGAGTGSTDTQYF. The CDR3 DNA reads TGCAGTGCTGGGGGGGCCGGGACAGGTAGCACAGATACGCAGTATTTT.

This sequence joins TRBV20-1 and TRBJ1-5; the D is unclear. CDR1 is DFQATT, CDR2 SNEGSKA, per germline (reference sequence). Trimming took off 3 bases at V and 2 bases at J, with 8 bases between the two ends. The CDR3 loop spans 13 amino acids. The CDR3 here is CSARETRNQPQHF. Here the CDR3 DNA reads TGCAGTGCTAGGGAGACCCGCAATCAGCCCCAGCATTTT.

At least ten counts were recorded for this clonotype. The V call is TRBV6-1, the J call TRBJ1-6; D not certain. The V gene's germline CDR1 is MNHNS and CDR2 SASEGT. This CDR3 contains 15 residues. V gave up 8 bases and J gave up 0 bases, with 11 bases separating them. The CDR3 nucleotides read TGTGCCAGCCGCCCGTACCTCTCCTATAATTCACCCCTCCACTTT. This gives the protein CASRPYLSYNSPLHF.

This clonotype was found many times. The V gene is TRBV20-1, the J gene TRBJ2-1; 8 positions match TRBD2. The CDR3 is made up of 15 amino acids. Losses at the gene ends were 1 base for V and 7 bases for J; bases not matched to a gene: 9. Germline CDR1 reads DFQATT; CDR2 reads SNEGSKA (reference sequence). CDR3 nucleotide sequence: TGCAGTGCTAGAGCGTTTAGCGGGGAGGATAATGAGCAGTTCTTC. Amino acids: CSARAFSGEDNEQFF.

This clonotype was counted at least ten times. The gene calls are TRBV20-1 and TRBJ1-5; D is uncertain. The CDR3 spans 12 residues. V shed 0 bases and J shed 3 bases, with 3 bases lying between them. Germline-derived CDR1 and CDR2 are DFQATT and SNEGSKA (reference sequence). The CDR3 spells CSARDPNQPQHF. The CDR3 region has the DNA TGCAGTGCTAGAGACCCCAATCAGCCCCAGCATTTT.

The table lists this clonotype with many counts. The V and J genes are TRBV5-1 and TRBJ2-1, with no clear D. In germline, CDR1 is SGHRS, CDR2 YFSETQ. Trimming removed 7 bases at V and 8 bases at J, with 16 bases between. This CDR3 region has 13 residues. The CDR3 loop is CASRYSSGYEQFF. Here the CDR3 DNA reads TGCGCCAGCCGTTACTCGTCAGGATATGAGCAGTTCTTC.

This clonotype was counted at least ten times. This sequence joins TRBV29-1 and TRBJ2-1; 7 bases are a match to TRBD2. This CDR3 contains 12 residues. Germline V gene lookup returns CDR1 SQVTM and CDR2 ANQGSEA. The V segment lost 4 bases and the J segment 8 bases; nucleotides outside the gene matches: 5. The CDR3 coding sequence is TGCAGCGTTGTACACGGGGGGTATGAGCAGTTCTTC. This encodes CSVVHGGYEQFF.

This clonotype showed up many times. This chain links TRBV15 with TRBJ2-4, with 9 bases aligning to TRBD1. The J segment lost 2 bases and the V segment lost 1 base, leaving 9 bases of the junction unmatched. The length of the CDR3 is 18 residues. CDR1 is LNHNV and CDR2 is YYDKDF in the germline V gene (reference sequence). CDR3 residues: CATSRGLGTGSSKNIQYF. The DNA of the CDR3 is TGTGCCACCAGCAGAGGTTTGGGGACAGGGTCCTCCAAAAACATTCAGTACTTC. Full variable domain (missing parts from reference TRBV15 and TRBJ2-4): DAMVIQNPRYQVTQFGKPVTLSCSQTLNHNVMYWYQQKSSQAPKLLFHYYDKDFNNEADTPDNFQSRRPNTSFCFLDIRSPGLGDTAMYLCATSRGLGTGSSKNIQYFGAGTRLSVL.

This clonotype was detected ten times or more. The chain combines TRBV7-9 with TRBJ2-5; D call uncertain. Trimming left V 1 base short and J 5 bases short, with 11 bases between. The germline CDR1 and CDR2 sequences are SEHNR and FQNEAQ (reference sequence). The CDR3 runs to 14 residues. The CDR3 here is CASSLGSGVETQYF. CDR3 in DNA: TGTGCCAGCAGCTTAGGATCTGGGGTGGAGACCCAGTACTTC.

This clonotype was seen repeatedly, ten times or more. In DNA form, the CDR3 reads TGCGCCAGCAGTCCTAGCGGATCCTACGAGCAGTACTTC. Encoded protein: CASSPSGSYEQYF. The chain employs TRBV5-1 and TRBJ2-7; 7 nucleotides match TRBD2. The CDR3 is 13 amino acids. Germline values: CDR1 SGHRS, CDR2 YFSETQ. Germline trimming cut 5 bases from V and 1 base from J; bases unmatched to any gene: 3.

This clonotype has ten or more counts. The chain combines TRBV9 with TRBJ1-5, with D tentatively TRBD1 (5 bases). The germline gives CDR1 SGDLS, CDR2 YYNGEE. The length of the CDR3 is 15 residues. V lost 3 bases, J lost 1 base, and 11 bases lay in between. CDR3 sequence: CASSESGMSNQPQHF. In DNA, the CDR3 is TGTGCCAGCAGCGAATCAGGGATGAGCAATCAGCCCCAGCATTTT.